This section outlines one T cell receptor beta chain sequence together with its context. No antigen is known for it. The source of the sample is a study of cytomegalovirus exposure and HLA in healthy donors. Regarding the study as a whole: According to a subsequent analysis, TCR clusters identified in the first cohort showed a tendency to co-occur across the roughly 120 validation repertoires. Among TCR beta chains, those listed as cytomegalovirus-associated numbered about 160.

Libraries were prepared by immunoSEQ multiplex PCR; TCRdb keeps only in-frame clonotypes and omits some of them. The data hold around 63,000 clones, with about 96% observed a single time. The CDR3 is 16 residues long. Trimming took 0 bases from V and 4 from J; bases not matched to a gene: 7. The germline V gene encodes CDR1 SGDLS and CDR2 YYNGEE. The chain has TRBV9 and TRBJ2-1; 7 nucleotides match TRBD2. The sample consisted of PBMCs. This clonotype was sampled from a woman in her late teens or twenties in good health and CMV-seronegative. The CDR3 DNA reads as TGTGCCAGCAGCGTAGTTGGGGCGGGGGAATACAATGAGCAGTTCTTC. It is translated as CASSVVGAGEYNEQFF.